The sequence of this T cell receptor (beta chain) was determined in a study of OX40 agonist ivuxolimab in advanced cancers. Study overall: Ivuxolimab was delivered to patients intravenously every 2 weeks at doses spanning 0.01 to 10 mg/kg.

Study-wide points: On average, a greater number of expanded clones characterised CD8+ T cells relative to CD4+.

CDR1 and CDR2 (germline): LNHDA, SQIVND (reference sequence). CDR3 length: 18 amino acids. V was clipped by 3 bases and J by 3 bases; unmatched bases: 10. Note on this clone: Its target is unknown.

Blood draws occurred at baseline, cycle 4 day 1, and cycle 7 day 1. The repertoire was sequenced with immunoSEQ multiplex PCR; TCRdb's copy has only in-frame clones and lacks some. The sample records more than 20,000 clones, approximately 79% being singletons. The sample consisted of CD4+ or CD8+ T cells sorted from blood, taken in a trial of the OX40 agonist ivuxolimab. The source is an adult with an advanced solid tumor such as melanoma, head and neck, liver or kidney cancer. The rearrangement links TRBV19 to TRBJ2-6, with TRBD1 identical over 8 bases. CDR3 nucleotides: TGTGCCAGTAGTATCAAGGACAGGGTTCTCGTTGGGGCCAACGTCCTGACTTTC. It codes for CASSIKDRVLVGANVLTF.